This T cell receptor beta chain was observed in a study of shared clonotypes between healthy human individuals. In this sample, this clone turned up once. As handled by the study authors: Quality scores were absent from the junction-only immunoSEQ sequences, so filtering differed. Clones were sequenced by immunoSEQ multiplex PCR, and TCRdb holds only the in-frame ones, with some missing. That table is the source of V, J and clone size, and D and trimming were worked out from the DNA. Here the sample spans roughly 2.5 million clones, roughly nine tenths being singletons. V lost 10 bases and J lost 1; bases outside the gene matches: 6. In germline, CDR1 is MNHNY, CDR2 SVGAGI (reference sequence). CDR3 length: 14 residues.

V usage is TRBV6-6 and J usage is TRBJ1-5, with 8 nucleotides matching TRBD1. Sequenced: naive CD4+ T cells sorted from blood. Subset in this sample: CD45RA+ positively selected. This TCR derives from a man aged 18 to 30 in good health. The CDR3 DNA reads TGTGCCACCCAGGGGGCGTTGAGCAATCAGCCCCAGCATTTT. Encoded protein: CATQGALSNQPQHF.